The 11 T cell receptor beta chains below all came from one sample that was sequenced in a study of T-cell reconstitution after alpha-beta-depleted transplantation in children. The authors prepared the TCRbeta library with unique molecular identifiers. One entry per CDR3 protein results from TCRdb running MiXCR on the PCR reads. The repertoire holds roughly 490,000 distinct CDR3 sequences, with about an eighth as singletons. The starting material was PBMCs, mostly from graft donor cells, obtained 180 days after TCRalphabeta/CD19-depleted stem cell transplant. The source of these receptors is a female patient between 2 and 15 years old who had a stem cell transplant for aplastic anemia, so the T cells may come from the graft donor.

This clonotype has ten or more counts. This chain connects TRBV12-3 or TRBV12-4 to TRBJ2-1; D might be TRBD2 (5 bases). Trimming cost V 3 bases and J 7 bases, with 13 bases left between them. This CDR3 is built from 14 residues. Written as DNA, the CDR3 is TGTGCCAGCAGTTTCTTCGCTCTAGCAAATGAGCAGTTCTTC. This translates into CASSFFALANEQFF.

The chain recombines TRBV7-3 with TRBJ2-5; D remains ambiguous. The ends were cut back, 5 bases at V and 3 bases at J, with 10 bases in the middle. Germline assignment: CDR1 SGHTA and CDR2 FQGTGA. The length of the CDR3 is 13 residues. CDR3 region: CASSTRPEETQYF. The CDR3 bases are TGTGCCAGCAGCACCAGACCAGAAGAGACCCAGTACTTC.

Many counts were recorded for this clonotype. This sequence joins TRBV15 and TRBJ2-3, with a possible D match to TRBD2 (5 bases). This CDR3 is built from 15 residues. Germline V gene sequence: CDR1 LNHNV, CDR2 YYDKDF (reference sequence). Trimming pared 1 base from V and 2 bases from J, leaving 10 bases between. The DNA for the CDR3 is TGTGCCACCAGCAGAGCGGGGTGGGACACAGATACGCAGTATTTT. Its translation is CATSRAGWDTDTQYF.

The chain joins TRBV24-1 to TRBJ2-5, with 9 nucleotides matching TRBD1. This CDR3 region has 15 residues. Losses at the gene ends were 9 bases for V and 5 bases for J; bases not matched to a gene: 12. CDR1 is KGHDR, CDR2 SFDVKD, per germline. The CDR3 protein is CATSEAGTGSETQYF. In nucleotides, the CDR3 is TGTGCCACCTCGGAAGCAGGGACAGGGTCGGAGACCCAGTACTTC.

V usage is TRBV11-3 and J usage is TRBJ2-1; 10 positions match TRBD1. The CDR3 covers 17 residues. The ends lost 5 bases at V and 4 bases at J; junction bases unmatched: 11. CDR1 SGHNT and CDR2 YENEEA come from the germline V gene. The CDR3 spells CASSRRDRGRGYNEQFF. The CDR3 coding sequence is TGTGCCAGCAGCCGGCGGGACAGGGGCCGAGGGTACAATGAGCAGTTCTTC. Together with reference TRBV11-3 and TRBJ2-1, the CDR3 gives the full variable domain: EAGVVQSPRYKIIEKKQPVAFWCNPISGHNTLYWYLQNLGQGPELLIRYENEEAVDDSQLPKDRFSAERLKGVDSTLKIQPAELGDSAVYLCASSRRDRGRGYNEQFFGPGTRLTVL.

V usage is TRBV6-1 and J usage is TRBJ2-3; 7 bases match TRBD1. In germline, CDR1 is MNHNS, CDR2 SASEGT. The CDR3 loop spans 16 amino acids. V lost 6 bases, J lost 1 base, and 10 bases stayed unmatched. CDR3 sequence (DNA): TGTGCCAGCAGGCCGACCGGACAGGTTCGCACAGATACGCAGTATTTT. Residues: CASRPTGQVRTDTQYF.

This clonotype was seen many times. The J gene is TRBJ2-5, the V gene TRBV28; TRBD2 agrees at 11 bases. J gave up 7 bases and V 6 bases, and 10 bases lay outside the gene matches. CDR3 length equals 15 residues. Germline V gene sequence: CDR1 MDHEN, CDR2 SYDVKM. CDR3 DNA: TGTGCCAGCAGCAAAAGGACTAGCGGGTTCGGGACCCAGTACTTC. Its protein is CASSKRTSGFGTQYF.

This clonotype was counted between two and nine times. The chain is built from TRBV7-2 and TRBJ1-4; 7 nucleotides agree with TRBD1. The CDR3 consists of 15 residues. From germline, CDR1 is SGHTA and CDR2 FQGNSA. V lost 4 bases to trimming and J lost 3 bases; unmatched junction nucleotides: 5. The CDR3 region is CASSWRTGPNEKLFF. CDR3 nucleotide sequence: TGTGCCAGCAGCTGGCGGACAGGCCCTAATGAAAAACTGTTTTTT.

This clonotype was observed a few times. The genes are TRBV6-1 and TRBJ2-1, with D maybe TRBD1 (5 bases). Germline V gene data show CDR1 as MNHNS and CDR2 as SASEGT. Trimming shortened V by 0 bases and J by 9 bases, and 12 bases separated the two germline ends. The CDR3 consists of 14 residues. For the CDR3, the DNA is TGTGCCAGCAGTGAAGCCCGGCAGGGCGGTGAGCAGTTCTTC. Translated, it gives CASSEARQGGEQFF.

The chain combines TRBV7-9 with TRBJ2-1; 8 bases align to TRBD1. The V and J ends lost 4 bases and 4 bases, in that order; junction bases with no gene match: 9. This CDR3 has 16 residues. The germline gives CDR1 SEHNR, CDR2 FQNEAQ (reference sequence). CDR3 sequence (DNA): TGTGCCAGCAGCTCCGCCGGGACAGGTCCTTACAATGAGCAGTTCTTC. Amino acid sequence: CASSSAGTGPYNEQFF.

This clonotype was recorded a few times. V and J are TRBV20-1 and TRBJ1-2, with 9 bases lining up with TRBD1. CDR3 length: 14 residues. CDR1 is DFQATT, CDR2 SNEGSKA, per germline (reference sequence). The V and J ends lost 2 bases and 4 bases, in that order; junction bases with no gene match: 5. The CDR3 nucleotides are TGCAGTGCTAGACGGGGACAGGGCACCTATGGCTACACCTTC. Its protein is CSARRGQGTYGYTF.